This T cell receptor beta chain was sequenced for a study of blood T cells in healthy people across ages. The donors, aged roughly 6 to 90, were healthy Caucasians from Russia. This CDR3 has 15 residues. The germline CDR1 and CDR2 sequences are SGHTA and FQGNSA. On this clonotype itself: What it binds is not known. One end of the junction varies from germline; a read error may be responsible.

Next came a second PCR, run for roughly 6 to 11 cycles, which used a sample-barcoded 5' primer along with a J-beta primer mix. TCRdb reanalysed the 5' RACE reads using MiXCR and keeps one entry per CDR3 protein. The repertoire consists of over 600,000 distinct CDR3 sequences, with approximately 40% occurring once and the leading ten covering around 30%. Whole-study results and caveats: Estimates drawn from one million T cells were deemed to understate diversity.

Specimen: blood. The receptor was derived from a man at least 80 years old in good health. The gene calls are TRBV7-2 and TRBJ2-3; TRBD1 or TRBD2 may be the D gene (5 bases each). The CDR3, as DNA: TGCGCCAGCAGCCAAAATCGGGGCCCCACAGATACGCAGTATTTT. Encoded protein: CASSQNRGPTDTQYF.